This TCR beta chain was sequenced in a study of PD-L1 blockade in urothelial cancer. Study overall: Patients had been given 0 to 3 earlier chemotherapy regimens. Peripheral blood specimens exhibited a median yield of approximately 150,000 T cells.

PCRs each included synthetic TCR analog templates spiked in. Sequencing was performed with immunoSEQ multiplex PCR; in TCRdb, only in-frame clones are kept and a portion is missing. The sample gives around 66,000 clones, about 88% of which show up once; about 11% is in the top ten. Time point denoted: peripheral blood 6 weeks after treatment start. The germline V gene has CDR1 SEHNR and CDR2 FQNEAQ (reference sequence). V shed 5 bases, J shed 6 bases, and the junction held 12 bases outside the gene matches. The CDR3 contains 16 residues. This receptor was identified in a man between 60 and 75 years old with urothelial cancer. The chain recombines TRBV7-9 with TRBJ2-3; 9 nucleotides line up with TRBD2. Sequencing was performed on PBMCs, taken around atezolizumab (anti-PD-L1) treatment. The CDR3, as DNA: TGTGCCAGCAGCGAGGGACTAGCAGGGGGATCCGATACGCAGTATTTT. It codes for CASSEGLAGGSDTQYF.